These 2 T cell receptor gamma chains were sequenced from one sample in a study of gamma delta lymphoproliferative disorders and STAT genes. The receptor sequences were amplified from genomic DNA of peripheral blood mononuclear cells. TCRdb redid clone calling on the multiplex PCR reads using CATT. The data show thousands of gamma-chain clones, with around 12% seen just once and about four fifths held by the top ten. Sequencing used blood. These receptors all stem from a human donor with gamma-delta T-cell large granular lymphocyte leukemia.

This clone showed up many times. The CDR3 loop is CATWGLRGVYYKKLF. CDR3 in DNA: TGTGCCACCTGGGGTCTAAGAGGGGTTTATTATAAGAAACTCTTT. This chain joins TRGV2 and TRGJ1 or TRGJ2. Assignment of the J gene here rests on matching the DNA to germline, because TCRdb gives none. The CDR3 loop spans 15 amino acids. V dropped 5 bases and J dropped 3; count of bases not matched to a gene: 13. From germline, CDR1 is EGSNGY and CDR2 YDSYNSKV.

This clone is labeled as medium-sized (0.01 to 0.1%). Within the sample, other DNA sequences also encode this same CDR3. This chain joins TRGV4 and TRGJ1 or TRGJ2. Germline matching of the DNA provided the J gene here, since TCRdb leaves it blank. Germline CDR1 and CDR2: EGSTGY and YDSYTSSV. V lost 0 bases to trimming and J lost 6 bases; unmatched junction nucleotides: 5. The CDR3 is 13 residues long. The CDR3 DNA sequence: TGTGCCACCTGGGATGGGCCGGGTTATAAGAAACTCTTT. Encoded protein: CATWDGPGYKKLF.